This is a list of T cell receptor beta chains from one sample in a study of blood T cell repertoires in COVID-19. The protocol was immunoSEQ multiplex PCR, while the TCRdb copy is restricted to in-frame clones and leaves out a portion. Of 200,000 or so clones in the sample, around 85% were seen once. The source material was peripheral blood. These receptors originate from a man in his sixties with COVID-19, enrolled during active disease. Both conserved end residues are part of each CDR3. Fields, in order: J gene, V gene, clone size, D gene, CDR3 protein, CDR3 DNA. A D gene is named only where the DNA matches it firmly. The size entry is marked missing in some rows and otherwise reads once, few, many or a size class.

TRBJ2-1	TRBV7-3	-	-	CASSLDSYNEQFF	TGTGCCAGCAGCTTAGACAGCTACAATGAGCAGTTCTTC
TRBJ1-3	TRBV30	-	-	CAWSTQAGNTIYF	TGTGCCTGGAGTACCCAGGCTGGAAACACCATATATTTT
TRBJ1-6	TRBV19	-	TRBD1	CASRQGTGLNSPLHF	TGTGCCAGTAGACAGGGGACAGGGCTGAATTCACCCCTCCACTTT
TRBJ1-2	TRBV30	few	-	CAWSVLPGLGYTF	TGTGCCTGGAGTGTCCTTCCAGGGCTCGGCTACACCTTC
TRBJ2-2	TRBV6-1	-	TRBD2	CASSVAGGRTGELFF	TGTGCCAGCAGTGTAGCGGGCGGGAGGACCGGGGAGCTGTTTTTT
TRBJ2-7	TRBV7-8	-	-	CASSSEANEQYF	TGTGCCAGCAGCTCTGAAGCCAACGAGCAGTACTTC
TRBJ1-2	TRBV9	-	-	CASSGLDGYTF	TGTGCCAGCAGCGGGCTCGATGGCTACACCTTC
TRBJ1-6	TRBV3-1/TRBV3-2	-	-	CASSQLDTPRSNSPLHF	TGTGCCAGCAGCCAGTTGGACACTCCGAGGAGTAATTCACCCCTCCACTTT
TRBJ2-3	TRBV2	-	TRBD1	CASSGQGDTQYF	TGTGCCAGCAGTGGACAGGGAGATACGCAGTATTTT
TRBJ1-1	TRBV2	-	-	CASSRDLNTEAFF	TGTGCCAGCAGCCGGGACTTGAACACTGAAGCTTTCTTT
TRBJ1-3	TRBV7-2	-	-	CASSLSVRNTIYF	TGTGCCAGCAGCTTATCTGTTAGAAACACCATATATTTT
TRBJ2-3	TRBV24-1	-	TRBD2	CATSDTILGLAGSIADTQYF	TGTGCCACCAGTGACACGATCCTGGGACTAGCGGGATCAATCGCAGATACGCAGTATTTT
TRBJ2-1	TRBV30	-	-	CAWRGHPEQFF	TGTGCCTGGAGGGGACACCCCGAGCAGTTCTTC
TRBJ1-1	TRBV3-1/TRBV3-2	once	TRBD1	CASSPQGNSGTEAFF	TGTGCCAGCAGCCCACAGGGGAATAGTGGGACTGAAGCTTTCTTT
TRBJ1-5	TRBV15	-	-	CATSRAYPVRNQPQHF	TGTGCCACCAGCAGAGCCTACCCCGTGCGCAATCAGCCCCAGCATTTT
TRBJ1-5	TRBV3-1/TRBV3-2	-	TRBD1	CASSQGFPGQINQPQHF	TGTGCCAGCAGCCAAGGGTTTCCGGGACAGATTAATCAGCCCCAGCATTTT
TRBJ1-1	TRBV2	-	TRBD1	CASKQSGQGNTEAFF	TGTGCCAGTAAACAGTCGGGACAGGGGAACACTGAAGCTTTCTTT
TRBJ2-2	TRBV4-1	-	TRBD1	CVSSQDSTGGLDTGELFF	TGCGTCAGCAGCCAAGATTCCACAGGGGGATTGGACACCGGGGAGCTGTTTTTT
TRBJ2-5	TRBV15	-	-	CATSRDLETQYF	TGTGCCACCAGCAGAGATCTCGAGACCCAGTACTTC
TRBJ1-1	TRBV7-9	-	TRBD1	CASSLQGALGTEAFF	TGTGCCAGCAGCTTACAGGGGGCCTTGGGGACTGAAGCTTTCTTT
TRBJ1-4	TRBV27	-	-	CASSLLPGARGKLFF	TGTGCCAGCAGTTTGCTCCCGGGAGCCCGGGGAAAACTGTTTTTT
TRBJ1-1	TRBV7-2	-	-	CASSLVPKNTEAFF	TGTGCCAGCAGCTTAGTCCCTAAGAACACTGAAGCTTTCTTT
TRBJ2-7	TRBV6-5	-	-	CASRRTGAGDYEQYF	TGTGCCAGCAGGCGCACTGGGGCAGGGGATTACGAGCAGTACTTC
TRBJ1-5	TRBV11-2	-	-	CASSFLNHGQFHSNQPQHF	TGTGCCAGCAGCTTCCTCAACCATGGACAGTTTCATAGCAATCAGCCCCAGCATTTT
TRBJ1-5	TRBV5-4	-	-	CASPLKARYSNQPQHF	TGTGCCAGCCCCCTGAAGGCCAGGTATAGCAATCAGCCCCAGCATTTT
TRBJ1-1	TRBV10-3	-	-	CAISETEGRTEAFF	TGTGCCATCAGTGAGACCGAAGGGAGAACTGAAGCTTTCTTT
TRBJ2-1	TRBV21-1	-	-	CASSSRGGYNEQFF	TGTGCCAGCAGCTCTAGGGGGGGATACAATGAGCAGTTCTTC